This TCR beta chain is drawn from a study of identical twins. Study conclusions and caveats: The study drew conclusions from cross-sectional statistical analysis, not from following the same donors. Modelling approaches yielded underestimates of out-of-frame TCR alpha sharing between monozygotic twins.

TCRdb re-called the 5' RACE reads with MiXCR, one entry per CDR3 protein. The table has about 250,000 distinct CDR3 sequences, approximately 7.8% seen once. V dropped 4 bases and J dropped 2 bases, with 10 bases sitting between them. The germline gives CDR1 LNHNV, CDR2 YYDKDF (reference sequence). CDR3 length equals 14 residues. Concerning this clonotype: Its antigen is not known.

These data also formed part of another study, on yellow fever vaccine responses in identical twins.

This chain connects TRBV15 to TRBJ2-3; D might be TRBD1 (5 bases). What was sequenced was CD8+ T cells sorted from blood. This TCR was sampled from a woman between 18 and 29 years old in good health. CDR3 protein: CATSTRQYTDTQYF. CDR3 DNA sequence: TGTGCCACCAGCACTAGACAGTACACAGATACGCAGTATTTT.